Listed here are 22 T cell receptor beta chains from one sample, sequenced in a study of blood T cell repertoires in COVID-19. The table came from immunoSEQ multiplex PCR; TCRdb's copy has only in-frame clones and leaves some out. The sample shows approximately 500,000 clones, less than 90% of them seen only once. Sequencing was performed on peripheral blood. Source of these receptors: a woman aged 50 to 65 with COVID-19, enrolled during active disease.

V usage is TRBV20-1 and J usage is TRBJ2-2; D unresolved. The germline V and J ends were trimmed by 5 bases and 6 bases, with 7 bases remaining between them. The CDR3 length is 11 residues. Per the germline V gene, CDR1 is DFQATT and CDR2 is SNEGSKA (reference sequence). In DNA form, the CDR3 reads TGCAGTGCTGGCCCGCCCGGGGAGCTGTTTTTT. Amino acid sequence: CSAGPPGELFF.

The rearrangement links TRBV2 to TRBJ1-5; 8 positions agree with TRBD1. CDR1 and CDR2 from the germline V gene are SNHLY and FYNNEI. J gave up 8 bases and V 4 bases, and 7 bases lay outside the gene matches. The CDR3 is made up of 14 amino acids. DNA of the CDR3: TGTGCCAGCAGTGCCCACATACAGGGGGAGCCCCAGCATTTT. Its protein is CASSAHIQGEPQHF.

V and J are TRBV4-1 and TRBJ1-3; 8 bases match TRBD1. CDR1 is MGHRA and CDR2 is YSYEKL in the germline V gene. The ends lost 6 bases at V and 8 bases at J; junction bases unmatched: 12. This CDR3 spans 15 amino acids. Here the CDR3 reads CASSRTGTPSDTIYF. CDR3 DNA: TGCGCCAGCAGTCGGACAGGGACACCGTCGGACACCATATATTTT.

The chain combines TRBV27 with TRBJ2-3, with TRBD1 as a possible D gene (6 bases). CDR1 is MNHEY, CDR2 SMNVEV, per germline (reference sequence). Trimming stripped 5 bases from V and 3 bases from J, with 15 bases between. The CDR3 length is 15 residues. The CDR3 spells CASSGGQTITDTQYF. The DNA for the CDR3 is TGTGCCAGCAGTGGCGGACAGACGATAACAGATACGCAGTATTTT.

The chain combines TRBV5-1 with TRBJ2-7; D is perhaps TRBD1 (5 bases). Looked up from germline, CDR1 is SGHRS and CDR2 is YFSETQ. Trimming cost V 6 bases and J 0 bases, with 16 bases left between them. This CDR3 has 15 residues. The CDR3 nucleotides read TGCGCCAGCAACCCGACAAGGGGCAGCTCCTACGAGCAGTACTTC. Its protein product is CASNPTRGSSYEQYF.

J is TRBJ1-2 and V is TRBV19; TRBD1 aligns across 7 bases. With 4 bases clipped from V and 4 bases from J, the junction kept 9 bases outside the gene matches. The CDR3 extends over 15 amino acids. Germline V lookup: CDR1 LNHDA, CDR2 SQIVND (reference sequence). In DNA form, the CDR3 reads TGTGCCAGTAGTAGCCGCCCGACAGGGTCCTATGGCTACACCTTC. It yields the protein CASSSRPTGSYGYTF. Full variable domain (outside the CDR3, taken from reference TRBV19 and TRBJ1-2): DGGITQSPKYLFRKEGQNVTLSCEQNLNHDAMYWYRQDPGQGLRLIYYSQIVNDFQKGDIAEGYSVSREKKESFPLTVTSAQKNPTAFYLCASSSRPTGSYGYTFGSGTRLTVV.

The gene calls are TRBV2 and TRBJ2-7, with TRBD1 identical over 11 bases. Looked up from germline, CDR1 is SNHLY and CDR2 is FYNNEI. This CDR3 region has 15 residues. Trimming removed 7 bases from V and 5 bases from J; junction bases left unmatched: 10. The CDR3 region is CASKGWGQGGDEQYF. CDR3 DNA: TGTGCCAGCAAAGGTTGGGGACAGGGGGGTGACGAGCAGTACTTC.

The V call is TRBV19, the J call TRBJ2-7; D is perhaps TRBD1 (7 bases). This CDR3 has 16 residues. Trimming left V 3 bases short and J 4 bases short, with 19 bases between. Germline values: CDR1 LNHDA, CDR2 SQIVND (reference sequence). The CDR3 DNA reads as TGTGCCAGTAGTATTGGAGGAGGGACAGTTCCTTACGAGCAGTACTTC. As protein: CASSIGGGTVPYEQYF.

This clone was counted a few times. The chain has TRBV27 and TRBJ2-1, with D possibly TRBD1 on 7 matching bases. Between the trimmed V and J ends, which lost 7 bases and 3 bases, there was a span of 16 bases. Germline loops: CDR1 MNHEY, CDR2 SMNVEV (reference sequence). This CDR3 spans 15 amino acids. CDR3 coding DNA: TGTGCCAGCAAGCCAGGGGGGCTTATCTACAATGAGCAGTTCTTC. Translation gives CASKPGGLIYNEQFF.

The chain joins TRBV7-9 to TRBJ2-7; a possible D gene is TRBD1 (6 bases). Deletions cut 4 bases from V and 2 bases from J, with 12 bases between. CDR3 length equals 14 residues. CDR1 is SEHNR and CDR2 is FQNEAQ in the germline V gene (reference sequence). The CDR3 reads CASSSDRRTYEQYF. The CDR3 DNA reads as TGTGCCAGCAGCTCCGACAGGCGGACCTACGAGCAGTACTTC.

The chain has TRBV27 and TRBJ1-5; D gene uncertain. V dropped 6 bases and J dropped 5 bases, with 11 bases sitting between them. Germline loops: CDR1 MNHEY, CDR2 SMNVEV (reference sequence). This CDR3 region has 13 residues. CDR3 nucleotide sequence: TGTGCCAGCAGCCTAACCCCCGATCAGCCCCAGCATTTT. This gives the protein CASSLTPDQPQHF.

A remark on this clone: Other DNA sequences in this sample translate to the same CDR3. The genes are TRBV6-5 and TRBJ1-5; 9 nucleotides align to TRBD1. V lost 6 bases and J lost 6; bases outside the gene matches: 3. Germline V lookup: CDR1 MNHEY, CDR2 SVGAGI. The CDR3 extends over 13 amino acids. DNA of the CDR3: TGTGCCAGCAGCCGGGACAGGGTTCAGCCCCAGCATTTT. Translating it yields CASSRDRVQPQHF.

This clone appeared a single time. As DNA, the CDR3 is TGTGCCAGCAGTTTGTCCCCCGCAGGGGCTCCCCACAATGAGCAGTTCTTC. As protein: CASSLSPAGAPHNEQFF. The chain is built from TRBV27 and TRBJ2-1, with D possibly TRBD1 on 6 matching bases. Germline V CDR1 and CDR2: MNHEY, SMNVEV (reference sequence). The CDR3 runs to 17 residues. Trimming stripped 3 bases from V and 5 bases from J, with 20 bases between.

J is TRBJ1-2 and V is TRBV2; D perhaps matches TRBD1 (6 bases). V dropped 5 bases and J dropped 0 bases, with 13 bases sitting between them. CDR1 and CDR2 (germline): SNHLY, FYNNEI. This CDR3 has 15 amino acids. DNA of the CDR3: TGTGCCAGCAGTATCCGGGACACCTCTAACTATGGCTACACCTTC. It is translated as CASSIRDTSNYGYTF. Combining the CDR3 with reference TRBV2 and TRBJ1-2 gives the whole variable domain EPEVTQTPSHQVTQMGQEVILRCVPISNHLYFYWYRQILGQKVEFLVSFYNNEISEKSEIFDDQFSVERPDGSNFTLKIRSTKLEDSAMYFCASSIRDTSNYGYTFGSGTRLTVV.

There are a few counts of this clone. This chain joins TRBV7-2 and TRBJ1-6, with TRBD1 matching 11 bases. The germline CDR1 and CDR2 sequences are SGHTA and FQGNSA. The junction had 11 bases not matched to a gene; V was cut back by 0 bases and J by 13 bases. The CDR3 spans 17 residues. The chain's CDR3 is CASSLAGWDRGLSPLHF. As DNA, the CDR3 is TGTGCCAGCAGCTTAGCGGGATGGGACAGGGGGTTGTCGCCCCTCCACTTT.

The V gene is TRBV12-3 or TRBV12-4, the J gene TRBJ1-2, with D possibly matching TRBD1 (5 bases). The V end lost 5 bases, the J end lost 3 bases, and 10 bases lay between the germline ends. The CDR3 consists of 13 residues. Written as DNA, the CDR3 is TGTGCCAGCAGTCCGGGGGGGGACTATGGCTACACCTTC. Its translation: CASSPGGDYGYTF.

The genes are TRBV7-9 and TRBJ1-4; D unresolved. This CDR3 spans 15 amino acids. Trimming left V 5 bases short and J 0 bases short, with 10 bases between. The germline CDR1 and CDR2 sequences are SEHNR and FQNEAQ (reference sequence). The CDR3: CASSPRAATNEKLFF. CDR3 in DNA: TGTGCCAGCAGCCCACGTGCAGCAACTAATGAAAAACTGTTTTTT.

The J gene is TRBJ2-3, the V gene TRBV30; no clear D gene. The germline CDR1 and CDR2 sequences are GTSNPN and SVGIG (reference sequence). The CDR3 consists of 11 residues. Trimming removed 2 bases at V and 4 bases at J, with 4 bases between. The CDR3 here is CAWSSSDTQYF. The CDR3 nucleotides read TGTGCCTGGAGTTCCTCAGATACGCAGTATTTT.

The rearrangement links TRBV9 to TRBJ1-2; D is unclear. V was shortened by 0 bases and J by 3 bases, with 12 bases between the two germline ends. The germline V gene has CDR1 SGDLS and CDR2 YYNGEE. The CDR3 extends over 15 amino acids. CDR3 sequence: CASSVDFSEDYGYTF. The DNA for the CDR3 is TGTGCCAGCAGCGTAGATTTTTCAGAGGACTATGGCTACACCTTC.

This clone was picked up one time. The rearrangement uses TRBV28 and TRBJ2-3; 9 nucleotides match TRBD2. The CDR3 length is 18 residues. The V and J ends lost 0 bases and 5 bases, in that order; junction bases with no gene match: 12. CDR1 MDHEN and CDR2 SYDVKM come from the germline V gene. Written as DNA, the CDR3 is TGTGCCAGCAGTTTATGGAGAGGTGGCGGGGGGGCTGTAGATACGCAGTATTTT. Protein: CASSLWRGGGGAVDTQYF.

The chain recombines TRBV6-4 with TRBJ1-1; 9 nucleotides align to TRBD1. In germline, CDR1 is MRHNA, CDR2 SNTAGT. The V and J ends lost 6 bases and 2 bases, in that order; junction bases with no gene match: 4. The CDR3 extends over 14 amino acids. The CDR3, as DNA: TGTGCCAGCAGGGCACAGGGGGCTAACACTGAAGCTTTCTTT. Residues: CASRAQGANTEAFF.

The CDR3 is CASSYRRGWYTEAFF. CDR3 sequence (DNA): TGTGCCAGCAGTTACCGGAGAGGGTGGTACACTGAAGCTTTCTTT. This chain connects TRBV28 to TRBJ1-1; D is unclear. There are 15 residues in the CDR3. Germline V gene sequence: CDR1 MDHEN, CDR2 SYDVKM. The V gene lost 4 bases and the J gene lost 3 bases, with 15 bases spanning the gap. The entire variable domain, with the rest obtained from reference TRBV28 and TRBJ1-1, is as follows: DVKVTQSSRYLVKRTGEKVFLECVQDMDHENMFWYRQDPGLGLRLIYFSYDVKMKEKGDIPEGYSVSREKKERFSLILESASTNQTSMYLCASSYRRGWYTEAFFGQGTRLTVV.